The 26 T cell receptor beta chains reported below all come from one sample, sequenced in a study of blood T cell repertoires in COVID-19. TCRdb's copy holds only in-frame clones and misses some; the assay was immunoSEQ multiplex PCR. Of about 240,000 clones listed, about 85% are singletons. Sequenced sample: peripheral blood. The receptors shown here come from a man aged 55 to 70 who had recovered from COVID-19.

The chain joins TRBV19 to TRBJ1-5; maybe TRBD1 (6 bases). The V end lost 1 base, the J end lost 4 bases, and 14 bases lay between the germline ends. In germline, CDR1 is LNHDA, CDR2 SQIVND (reference sequence). The CDR3 has 16 amino acids. Written as DNA, the CDR3 is TGTGCCAGTAGTATAGTTCCGGGGACAAGAAATCAGCCCCAGCATTTT. This translates into CASSIVPGTRNQPQHF.

This clone was detected only once. The chain couples TRBV18 to TRBJ1-6, with D unclear. V was pared by 3 bases and J by 8 bases, with 8 bases between. Germline V lookup: CDR1 KGHSH, CDR2 LQKENI. The CDR3 loop spans 13 amino acids. The CDR3 is CASSPVRDSPLHF. In DNA, the CDR3 is TGTGCCAGCTCACCGGTACGGGATTCACCCCTCCACTTT.

This clone was detected once. The chain recombines TRBV7-2 with TRBJ2-4; 13 positions match TRBD2. V lost 4 bases to trimming and J lost 6 bases; unmatched junction nucleotides: 12. The CDR3 spans 18 residues. Germline V gene lookup returns CDR1 SGHTA and CDR2 FQGNSA. The CDR3 protein is CASSSWTSGGLDANIQYF. Written as DNA, the CDR3 is TGTGCCAGCAGCTCGTGGACTAGCGGGGGCCTCGATGCAAACATTCAGTACTTC.

J is TRBJ2-6 and V is TRBV2; D unclear. The CDR3 is 14 amino acids. V was clipped by 4 bases and J by 0 bases, with 4 bases between them. The germline gives CDR1 SNHLY, CDR2 FYNNEI. The CDR3 DNA reads TGTGCCAGCAGTGGTCGCTCTGGGGCCAACGTCCTGACTTTC. Amino acid sequence: CASSGRSGANVLTF.

The chain has TRBV9 and TRBJ1-2; 11 positions match TRBD1. Germline V CDR1 and CDR2: SGDLS, YYNGEE. V shed 4 bases and J 5 bases; nucleotides not matched to a gene: 7. This CDR3 has 15 residues. CDR3 in amino acids: CASSPRDRGAYGYTF. For the CDR3, the DNA is TGTGCCAGCAGCCCCCGGGACAGGGGGGCGTATGGCTACACCTTC.

The chain is built from TRBV6-5 and TRBJ1-5; D is possibly TRBD1 (6 bases). The V end was cut by 2 bases, the J end by 5 bases, with 10 bases between. CDR1 and CDR2 from the germline V gene are MNHEY and SVGAGI. This CDR3 has 14 amino acids. Here the CDR3 DNA reads TGTGCCAGCAGTTACGTCCCAGGGGATCAGCCCCAGCATTTT. It translates to CASSYVPGDQPQHF.

CDR3 sequence reads: CASSLTGMSNQPQHF. In DNA form, the CDR3 reads TGTGCCAGCAGCTTAACAGGGATGAGCAATCAGCCCCAGCATTTT. The J gene is TRBJ1-5, the V gene TRBV7-2, with a weak D call TRBD1 (6 bases). The germline V gene encodes CDR1 SGHTA and CDR2 FQGNSA. V lost 2 bases and J lost 1, with 9 bases in between. There are 15 residues in the CDR3. Variable domain in full (rest from reference TRBV7-2 and TRBJ1-5): GAGVSQSPSNKVTEKGKDVELRCDPISGHTALYWYRQSLGQGLEFLIYFQGNSAPDKSGLPSDRFSAERTGGSVSTLTIQRTQQEDSAVYLCASSLTGMSNQPQHFGDGTRLSIL.

V usage is TRBV6-5 and J usage is TRBJ2-7; the D gene is possibly TRBD2 (6 bases). Per germline, CDR1 MNHEY and CDR2 SVGAGI. The CDR3 has 15 amino acids. Trimming removed 5 bases from V and 0 bases from J, with 14 bases in between. The CDR3 loop reads CASSRRWDSSYEQYF. In nucleotides, the CDR3 is TGTGCCAGCAGTCGACGTTGGGACTCCTCCTACGAGCAGTACTTC.

The J gene is TRBJ1-5, the V gene TRBV5-5, with 7 bases fitting TRBD1. The V segment lost 0 bases and the J segment 0 bases; nucleotides outside the gene matches: 0. The CDR3 is made up of 15 amino acids. Germline assignment: CDR1 SGHKS and CDR2 YYEKEE (reference sequence). DNA of the CDR3: TGTGCCAGCAGCTTGGGGGACAGTAGCAATCAGCCCCAGCATTTT. Its translation: CASSLGDSSNQPQHF.

A single count supports this clone. V is TRBV7-9 and J is TRBJ2-3, with 7 nucleotides matching TRBD2. The CDR3 totals 14 residues. The trim removed 5 bases at V and 4 bases at J, leaving 6 bases unmatched. The germline V gene has CDR1 SEHNR and CDR2 FQNEAQ (reference sequence). The DNA of the CDR3 is TGTGCCAGCAGCGGACTAGACATGGCAGATACGCAGTATTTT. Translated: CASSGLDMADTQYF.

The chain is built from TRBV6-2 or TRBV6-3 and TRBJ1-6, with TRBD1 as a possible D gene (5 bases). There are 15 residues in the CDR3. V lost 0 bases and J lost 9, with 12 bases in between. Germline CDR1 and CDR2: MNHEY and SVGEGT. The CDR3 spells CASSYSVGRGSPLHF. CDR3 sequence (DNA): TGTGCCAGCAGTTACTCAGTGGGTAGGGGTTCACCCCTCCACTTT.

This clone appeared a single time. The chain couples TRBV29-1 to TRBJ2-5, with a weak D call TRBD2 (6 bases). V was cut by 8 bases and J by 1 base, with 14 bases left in between. There are 13 residues in the CDR3. Germline V gene sequence: CDR1 SQVTM, CDR2 ANQGSEA. The CDR3 DNA is TGCAGCCTCCGTGGGGGGTCCCAAGAGACCCAGTACTTC. It codes for CSLRGGSQETQYF.

The chain employs TRBV27 and TRBJ2-1; D is possibly TRBD1 (6 bases). V was pared by 8 bases and J by 4 bases, with 18 bases between. The CDR3 spans 15 residues. Per the germline V gene, CDR1 is MNHEY and CDR2 is SMNVEV (reference sequence). CDR3 bases: TGTGCCAGCCTTCCACAGGGTAACCAATACAATGAGCAGTTCTTC. As protein: CASLPQGNQYNEQFF.

The J gene is TRBJ1-3, the V gene TRBV5-1, with 10 positions matching TRBD1. The CDR3 extends over 17 amino acids. Germline CDR1 is SGHRS and CDR2 is YFSETQ. Losses at the gene ends were 4 bases for V and 4 bases for J; bases not matched to a gene: 11. The chain's CDR3 is CASSRSGDRGVGNTIYF. CDR3 DNA: TGCGCCAGCAGCCGAAGCGGGGACAGGGGTGTAGGAAACACCATATATTTT. The full variable domain, in which reference TRBV5-1 and TRBJ1-3 provide the parts outside the CDR3, is KAGVTQTPRYLIKTRGQQVTLSCSPISGHRSVSWYQQTPGQGLQFLFEYFSETQRNKGNFPGRFSGRQFSNSRSEMNVSTLELGDSALYLCASSRSGDRGVGNTIYFGEGSWLTVV.

The chain employs TRBV5-1 and TRBJ2-3; 9 bases line up with TRBD2. J lost 10 bases, V lost 3 bases, and 3 bases had no gene match. CDR1 is SGHRS, CDR2 YFSETQ, per germline. This CDR3 has 12 amino acids. The CDR3 DNA follows: TGCGCCAGCAGCTCCGAGCGGGGGGCGCAGTATTTT. This gives the protein CASSSERGAQYF.

The chain uses TRBV19 and TRBJ1-5, with 7 positions matching TRBD1. V lost 7 bases and J lost 0; bases outside the gene matches: 9. In germline, CDR1 is LNHDA, CDR2 SQIVND (reference sequence). CDR3 length: 16 residues. CDR3 coding DNA: TGTGCCAGTAACCTACAGGGGACTTATAGCAATCAGCCCCAGCATTTT. Translation gives CASNLQGTYSNQPQHF.

J is TRBJ1-4 and V is TRBV9; a possible D gene is TRBD1 (5 bases). Germline CDR1 is SGDLS and CDR2 is YYNGEE. V was pared by 3 bases and J by 3 bases, with 12 bases between. This CDR3 contains 15 residues. CDR3 region: CASSASGFPNEKLFF. The CDR3 region has the DNA TGTGCCAGCAGCGCTTCAGGGTTTCCTAATGAAAAACTGTTTTTT.

V usage is TRBV20-1 and J usage is TRBJ2-2; 9 bases are a match to TRBD2. CDR1 and CDR2 (germline): DFQATT, SNEGSKA (reference sequence). After removal of 5 bases from V and 1 base from J, the junction contained 5 bases not matched to a gene. The CDR3 sequence is 15 residues long. CDR3 sequence: CSAGASGVNTGELFF. Written as DNA, the CDR3 is TGCAGTGCTGGTGCTAGCGGGGTGAACACCGGGGAGCTGTTTTTT.

The chain employs TRBV6-6 and TRBJ1-1; possibly TRBD1 for D (6 bases). Trimming pared 6 bases from V and 11 bases from J, leaving 13 bases between. This CDR3 is built from 11 residues. Germline lookup yields CDR1 MNHNY and CDR2 SVGAGI (reference sequence). The CDR3 nucleotides are TGTGCCAGCAGCCCCGGGGGGGCCGCTTTCTTT. It codes for CASSPGGAAFF.

In regard to this clone: The same CDR3 can be traced to other DNA sequences in this sample. The rearrangement joins TRBV5-6 to TRBJ2-7; possible D gene TRBD2, 7 bases. V lost 2 bases and J 0 bases, leaving 9 bases between the germline ends. Germline CDR1 SGHDT, CDR2 YYEEEE. The CDR3 consists of 14 residues. CDR3 amino acids: CASSLGGDSYEQYF. CDR3 in DNA: TGTGCCAGCAGCTTAGGGGGGGACTCCTACGAGCAGTACTTC.

This chain links TRBV5-1 with TRBJ2-5, with TRBD2 matching over 13 bases. Germline V lookup: CDR1 SGHRS, CDR2 YFSETQ. The CDR3 sequence is 16 residues long. Losses at the gene ends were 4 bases for V and 5 bases for J; bases not matched to a gene: 8. The CDR3 reads CASSPSLAGGRETQYF. CDR3 DNA: TGCGCCAGCAGCCCCTCACTAGCGGGGGGGAGGGAGACCCAGTACTTC.

This chain uses TRBV9 with TRBJ2-7, with D perhaps TRBD2 (7 bases). The CDR3 has 14 residues. The germline CDR1 and CDR2 sequences are SGDLS and YYNGEE. Deletions cut 4 bases from V and 3 bases from J, with 14 bases between. The CDR3 coding sequence is TGTGCCAGCAGCCGCGGGGGCCGGGACTACGAGCAGTACTTC. The encoded protein is CASSRGGRDYEQYF. Full variable domain (remainder filled in from reference TRBV9 and TRBJ2-7): DSGVTQTPKHLITATGQRVTLRCSPRSGDLSVYWYQQSLDQGLQFLIQYYNGEERAKGNILERFSAQQFPDLHSELNLSSLELGDSALYFCASSRGGRDYEQYFGPGTRLTVT.

This clone occurred a few times. This chain uses TRBV19 with TRBJ2-7, with 10 bases aligning to TRBD1. CDR1 is LNHDA, CDR2 SQIVND, per germline (reference sequence). The J segment lost 4 bases and the V segment lost 8 bases, leaving 5 bases of the junction unmatched. This CDR3 contains 13 residues. The CDR3 bases are TGTGCCAGTCGAAGGACAGGGGGTTACGAGCAGTACTTC. Residues: CASRRTGGYEQYF.

V usage is TRBV6-1 and J usage is TRBJ2-7; TRBD2 matches 8 bases. The germline gives CDR1 MNHNS, CDR2 SASEGT. This CDR3 is built from 16 residues. J lost 2 bases, V lost 1 base, and 7 bases had no gene match. The CDR3 DNA is TGTGCCAGCAGTGAAGGCGGCGGGGGGACTCCCTACGAGCAGTACTTC. It specifies CASSEGGGGTPYEQYF.

The rearrangement links TRBV6-5 to TRBJ2-1, with TRBD1 matching over 9 bases. The length of the CDR3 is 14 residues. Germline CDR1 reads MNHEY; CDR2 reads SVGAGI. V lost 7 bases to trimming and J lost 2 bases; unmatched junction nucleotides: 3. CDR3 region: CASMRDRAYNEQFF. Here the CDR3 DNA reads TGTGCCAGCATGCGGGACAGGGCCTACAATGAGCAGTTCTTC.

This rearrangement joins TRBV24-1 to TRBJ2-7, with D perhaps matching TRBD1 (5 bases). The CDR3 contains 15 residues. The V end lost 3 bases, the J end lost 3 bases, and 14 bases lay between the germline ends. Looked up from germline, CDR1 is KGHDR and CDR2 is SFDVKD. The CDR3 bases are TGTGCCACCAGTGATCCTTCGCAGGGTATCTACGAGCAGTACTTC. It yields the protein CATSDPSQGIYEQYF.